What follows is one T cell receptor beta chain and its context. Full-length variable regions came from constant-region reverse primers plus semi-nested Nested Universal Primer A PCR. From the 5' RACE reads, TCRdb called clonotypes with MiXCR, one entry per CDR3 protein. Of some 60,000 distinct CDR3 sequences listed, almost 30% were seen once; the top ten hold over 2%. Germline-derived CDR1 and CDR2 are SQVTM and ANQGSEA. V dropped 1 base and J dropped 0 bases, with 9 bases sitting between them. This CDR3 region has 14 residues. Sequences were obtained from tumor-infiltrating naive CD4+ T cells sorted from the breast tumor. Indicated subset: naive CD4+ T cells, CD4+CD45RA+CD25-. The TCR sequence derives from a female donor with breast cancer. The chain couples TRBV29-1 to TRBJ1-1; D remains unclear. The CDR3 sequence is CSVEASGVNTEAFF. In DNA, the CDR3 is TGCAGCGTTGAAGCAAGCGGGGTGAACACTGAAGCTTTCTTT.